The entry that follows covers one TCR beta chain sequence. Its antigen is as yet unknown. The V gene lost 5 bases and the J gene lost 2 bases, with 16 bases spanning the gap. The CDR3 consists of 16 residues. Germline assignment: CDR1 LNHDA and CDR2 SQIVND (reference sequence). Primers for the PCR totalled 60 Vbeta and 13 Jbeta. Only in-frame clones appear in the TCRdb table, and some are missing; sequencing was by immunoSEQ multiplex PCR. In the table there are 130,000 or so clones, just under 85% of which are singletons. These data are taken from a study of cytomegalovirus exposure and HLA in healthy donors. Study summary: An analysis done earlier identified 100 million to 140 million unique TCR beta sequences from approximately 180 million T cells. Early released data had roughly 81 million unique TCRs, all coming from HLA-typed donors. Study-wide points: Near-uniform donor sequencing depth was presumed by presence/absence analyses.

The chain links TRBV19 to TRBJ1-5, with D perhaps TRBD1 (5 bases). Sequencing input: PBMCs. This clonotype was obtained from a woman aged 40 to 55 in good health and CMV-seronegative. The CDR3 DNA reads TGTGCCAGTAGTCTTGTTGGGGGAGGCGGCAATCAGCCCCAGCATTTT. Translation gives CASSLVGGGGNQPQHF.